This T cell receptor (beta chain) was captured in a study of T-cell reconstitution after alpha-beta-depleted transplantation in children (dated by TCRdb to between 2015 and 2016). Turning to the overall study: Using TCR repertoire profiling, the study followed T-cell immune reconstitution in a quantitative way in children after TCRalphabeta/CD19-depleted allogeneic hematopoietic cell transplantation.

Preparation of the library involved PCR. The instrument was an Illumina HiSeq 2500. Molecular barcoding was employed in the preparation of TCR libraries, with unique molecular identifiers being used to normalize TCRbeta repertoire quantification. Using fastp trimming at Q25 and MiXCR clonotype assembly, TCRdb reanalyzed the public sequencing data and kept in-frame beta chains. Rows are combined by CDR3 protein, so each entry shows the most common genes and DNA. This sample gives some 110,000 distinct CDR3 sequences in total; 10% to 13% of them show up just once. In total, the top ten clones hold around 34% of the sample. Turning to this clonotype: The antigen it binds to is not known. The record has no base qualities; no much larger clone is one base away.

The research as a whole found: The frequencies of hyperexpanded clones fell over the following months, and after one year, T-cell counts and TCRbeta diversity were mostly attributed to newly produced T cells. In some patients, high TCRbeta diversity at day 60 was attributed to recipient T cells and intrathymic progenitors that had survived conditioning. The apparently early recovery of alphabetaT-cell counts about two months after transplant reportedly depended on only several hundred rapidly expanded clones that came from non-depleted graft cells.

Measured from the cysteine to the phenylalanine, the CDR3 is 14 residues long. CDR3 DNA is the only sequence kept; it has 42 bases, read in frame from the first base. Via the germline V gene, CDR1 is KGHSH and CDR2 LQKENI. Trimming removed 4 bases from V and 2 bases from J, leaving 9 bases between the germline ends. The sample's treatment or condition label, in plain terms: allogeneic hematopoietic cell transplantation with graft depleted of TCRalphabeta T cells and CD19 B cells. TCRalphabeta/CD19-depleted allogeneic hematopoietic cell grafts were given to the transplant recipients, all of whom were children.

Source: PBMCs, taken before TCRalphabeta/CD19-depleted stem cell transplant. The chain links TRBV18 with TRBJ1-5, with the D gene call left open. This clonotype was sampled from a boy younger than 10 with acute lymphoblastic leukemia, due to receive a stem cell transplant. This receptor carries the CDR3 CASSRVEGNQPQHF. The DNA sequence is given as TGTGCCAGCTCACGGGTGGAGGGCAATCAGCCCCAGCATTTT.